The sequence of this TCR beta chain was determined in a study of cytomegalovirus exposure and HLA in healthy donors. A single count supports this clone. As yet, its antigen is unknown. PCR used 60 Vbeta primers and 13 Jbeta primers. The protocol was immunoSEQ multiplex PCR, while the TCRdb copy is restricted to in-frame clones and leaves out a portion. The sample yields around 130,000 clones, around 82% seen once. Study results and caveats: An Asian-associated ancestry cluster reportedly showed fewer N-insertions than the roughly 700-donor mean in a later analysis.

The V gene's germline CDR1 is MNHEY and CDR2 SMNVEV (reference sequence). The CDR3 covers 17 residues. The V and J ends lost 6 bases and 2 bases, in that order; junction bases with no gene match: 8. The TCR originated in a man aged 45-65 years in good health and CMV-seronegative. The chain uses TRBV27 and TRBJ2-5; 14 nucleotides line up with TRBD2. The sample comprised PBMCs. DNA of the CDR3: TGTGCCAGCAGAGAGACTAGCGGGAGGGCGGGGCAAGAGACCCAGTACTTC. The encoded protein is CASRETSGRAGQETQYF.